This entry lists 5 T cell receptor beta chains sequenced from one sample in a study of blood T cell repertoires in COVID-19. Measured with immunoSEQ multiplex PCR; TCRdb has only the in-frame clones, and not every one. The sample carries roughly 320,000 clones, more than 85% recorded once. Material for sequencing was peripheral blood. These receptors came from a man in his 70s with acute or convalescent COVID-19.

The gene calls are TRBV19 and TRBJ2-5; 10 bases line up with TRBD1. In germline, CDR1 is LNHDA, CDR2 SQIVND (reference sequence). The CDR3 consists of 17 residues. V trimming: 3 bases; J trimming: 5 bases; junction bases outside the gene matches: 12. This chain's CDR3 is CASSIWGQGNRGETQYF. The CDR3 nucleotides read TGTGCCAGTAGTATTTGGGGACAGGGGAACCGCGGGGAGACCCAGTACTTC.

The rearrangement joins TRBV5-1 to TRBJ2-5; a possible D gene is TRBD1 (5 bases). This CDR3 is built from 14 residues. Germline CDR1 and CDR2: SGHRS and YFSETQ. The V and J ends lost 4 bases and 2 bases respectively, with 12 bases between them. Here the CDR3 reads CASSKDNPQETQYF. The DNA of the CDR3 is TGCGCCAGCAGCAAGGACAACCCTCAAGAGACCCAGTACTTC.

The rearrangement uses TRBV3-1 (or the pseudogene TRBV3-2) and TRBJ2-3; a possible D gene is TRBD1 (6 bases). The V gene lost 0 bases and the J gene lost 7 bases, with 11 bases spanning the gap. The CDR3 is 14 amino acids. Germline V gene sequence: CDR1 LGHDT, CDR2 YNNKEL (reference sequence). The CDR3 coding sequence is TGTGCCAGCAGCCAAGATGTGGGGGCCAATACGCAGTATTTT. Translated, it gives CASSQDVGANTQYF.

The V gene is TRBV19, the J gene TRBJ1-6; D might be TRBD1 (6 bases). The CDR3 consists of 14 residues. Germline V gene data show CDR1 as LNHDA and CDR2 as SQIVND (reference sequence). Between the trimmed V and J ends, which lost 9 bases and 8 bases, there was a span of 17 bases. Here the CDR3 DNA reads TGTGCCAGCCGAGCAGGGGTTGGTGATTCACCCCTCCACTTT. Translated: CASRAGVGDSPLHF.

V is TRBV6-5 and J is TRBJ1-1; D is undetermined. V lost 4 bases and J 2 bases, leaving 11 bases between the germline ends. CDR1 MNHEY and CDR2 SVGAGI come from the germline V gene. This CDR3 has 14 residues. The chain's CDR3 is CASSSRGINTEAFF. The CDR3 bases are TGTGCCAGCAGTTCTCGCGGAATAAACACTGAAGCTTTCTTT.